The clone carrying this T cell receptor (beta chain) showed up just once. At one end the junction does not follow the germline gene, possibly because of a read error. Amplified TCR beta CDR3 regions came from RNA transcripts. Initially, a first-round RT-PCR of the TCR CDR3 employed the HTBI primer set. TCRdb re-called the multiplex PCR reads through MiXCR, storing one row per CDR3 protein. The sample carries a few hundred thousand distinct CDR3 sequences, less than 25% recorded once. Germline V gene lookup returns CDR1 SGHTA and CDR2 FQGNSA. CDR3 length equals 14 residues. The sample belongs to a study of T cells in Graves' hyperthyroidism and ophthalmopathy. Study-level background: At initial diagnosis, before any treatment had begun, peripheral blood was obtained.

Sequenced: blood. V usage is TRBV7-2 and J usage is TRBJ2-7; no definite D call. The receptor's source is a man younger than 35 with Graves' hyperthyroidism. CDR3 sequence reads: CVSSLAPATYEQYF. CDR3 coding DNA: TGTGTCAGCAGCTTAGCCCCAGCTACCTACGAGCAGTACTTC.